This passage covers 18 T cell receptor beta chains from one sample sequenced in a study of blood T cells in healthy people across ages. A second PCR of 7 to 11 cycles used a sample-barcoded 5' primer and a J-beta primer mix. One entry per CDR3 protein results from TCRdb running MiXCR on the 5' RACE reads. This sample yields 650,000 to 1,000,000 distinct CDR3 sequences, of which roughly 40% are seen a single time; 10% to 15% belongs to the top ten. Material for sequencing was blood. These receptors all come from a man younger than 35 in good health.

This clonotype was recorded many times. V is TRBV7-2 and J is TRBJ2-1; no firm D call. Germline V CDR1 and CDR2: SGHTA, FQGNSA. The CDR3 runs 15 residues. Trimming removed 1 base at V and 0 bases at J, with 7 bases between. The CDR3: CASSLGPSSYNEQFF. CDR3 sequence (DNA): TGTGCCAGCAGCTTAGGACCGAGCTCCTACAATGAGCAGTTCTTC.

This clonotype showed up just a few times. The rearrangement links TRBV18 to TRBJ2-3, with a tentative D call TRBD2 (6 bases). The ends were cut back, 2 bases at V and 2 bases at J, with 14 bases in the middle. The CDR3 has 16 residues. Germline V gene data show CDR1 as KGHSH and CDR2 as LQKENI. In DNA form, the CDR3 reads TGTGCCAGCTCACCAGCGGGGAAAGGAGACACAGATACGCAGTATTTT. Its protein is CASSPAGKGDTDTQYF.

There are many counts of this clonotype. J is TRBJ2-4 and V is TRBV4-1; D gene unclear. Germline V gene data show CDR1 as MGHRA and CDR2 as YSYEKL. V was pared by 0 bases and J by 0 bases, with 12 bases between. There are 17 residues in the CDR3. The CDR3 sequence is CASSQDSGSIAKNIQYF. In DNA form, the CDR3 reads TGCGCCAGCAGCCAAGATAGTGGATCCATAGCCAAAAACATTCAGTACTTC.

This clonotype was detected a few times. CDR3 nucleotides: TGTGCCAGCAGCTTACCTAGCTCGGGCATTCAGTACTTC. It specifies CASSLPSSGIQYF. The V call is TRBV7-2, the J call TRBJ2-4, with a tentative D call TRBD2 (5 bases). Germline V gene sequence: CDR1 SGHTA, CDR2 FQGNSA. The V end was cut by 2 bases, the J end by 9 bases, with 11 bases between. The CDR3 is 13 amino acids.

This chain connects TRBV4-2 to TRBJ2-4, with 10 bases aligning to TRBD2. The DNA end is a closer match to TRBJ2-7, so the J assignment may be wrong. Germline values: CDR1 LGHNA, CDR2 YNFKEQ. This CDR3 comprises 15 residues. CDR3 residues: CASSQASLAGIEQYF. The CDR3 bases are TGTGCCAGCAGCCAAGCTTCACTAGCGGGGATCGAGCAGTACTTC.

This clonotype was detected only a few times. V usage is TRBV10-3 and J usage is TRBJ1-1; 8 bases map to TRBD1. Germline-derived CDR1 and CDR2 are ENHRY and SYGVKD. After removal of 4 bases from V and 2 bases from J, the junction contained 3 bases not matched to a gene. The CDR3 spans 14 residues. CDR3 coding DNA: TGTGCCATCAGTGGGACAGGGTATAACACTGAAGCTTTCTTT. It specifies CAISGTGYNTEAFF.

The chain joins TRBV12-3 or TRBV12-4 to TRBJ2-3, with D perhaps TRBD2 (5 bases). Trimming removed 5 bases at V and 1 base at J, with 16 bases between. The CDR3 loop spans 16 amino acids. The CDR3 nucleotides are TGTGCCAGCAGTCCCCCAAAGGTACTAGGCACAGATACGCAGTATTTT. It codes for CASSPPKVLGTDTQYF.

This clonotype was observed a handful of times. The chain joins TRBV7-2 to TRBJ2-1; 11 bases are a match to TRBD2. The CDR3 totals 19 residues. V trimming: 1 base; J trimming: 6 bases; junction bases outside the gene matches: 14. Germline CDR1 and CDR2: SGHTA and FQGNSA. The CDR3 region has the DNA TGTGCCAGCAGCTTAGAGACCTATTATCTAGCGGGGGGATTCAATGAGCAGTTCTTC. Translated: CASSLETYYLAGGFNEQFF.

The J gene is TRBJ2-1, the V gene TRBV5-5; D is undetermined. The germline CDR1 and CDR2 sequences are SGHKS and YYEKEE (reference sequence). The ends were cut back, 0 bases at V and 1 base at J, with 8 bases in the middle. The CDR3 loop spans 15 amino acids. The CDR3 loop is CASSLGHASYNEQFF. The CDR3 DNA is TGTGCCAGCAGCTTGGGCCATGCTTCCTACAATGAGCAGTTCTTC.

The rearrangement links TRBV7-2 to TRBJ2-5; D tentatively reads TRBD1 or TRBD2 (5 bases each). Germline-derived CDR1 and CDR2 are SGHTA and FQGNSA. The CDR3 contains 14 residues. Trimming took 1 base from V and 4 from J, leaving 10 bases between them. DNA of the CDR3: TGTGCCAGCAGCTTAGTGGGACCGCGAGAGACCCAGTACTTC. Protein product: CASSLVGPRETQYF.

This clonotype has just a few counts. CDR3 in amino acids: CSARARDRGRWGDTQYF. Here the CDR3 DNA reads TGCAGTGCTAGAGCCCGGGACAGGGGGCGGTGGGGAGATACGCAGTATTTT. The chain carries TRBV20-1 and TRBJ2-3, with TRBD1 matching over 12 bases. Trimming at V came to 1 base and at J to 5 bases, leaving 10 bases not matched to a gene. The CDR3 consists of 17 residues. Germline CDR1 is DFQATT and CDR2 is SNEGSKA (reference sequence).

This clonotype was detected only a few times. The CDR3 DNA is TGCGCCAGCAGCTTGGAGGGGGCGACAACCTACAATGAGCAGTACTTC. Translating gives CASSLEGATTYNEQYF. V and J are TRBV5-1 and TRBJ2-7; 7 bases map to TRBD1. Germline V gene lookup returns CDR1 SGHRS and CDR2 YFSETQ. V dropped 0 bases and J dropped 7; count of bases not matched to a gene: 13. The CDR3 is made up of 16 amino acids.

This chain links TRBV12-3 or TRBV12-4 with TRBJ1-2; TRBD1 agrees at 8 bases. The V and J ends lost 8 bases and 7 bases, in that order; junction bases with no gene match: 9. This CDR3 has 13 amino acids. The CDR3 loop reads CASHARTGLGYTF. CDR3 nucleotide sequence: TGTGCCAGCCACGCTCGGACAGGGCTTGGCTACACCTTC.

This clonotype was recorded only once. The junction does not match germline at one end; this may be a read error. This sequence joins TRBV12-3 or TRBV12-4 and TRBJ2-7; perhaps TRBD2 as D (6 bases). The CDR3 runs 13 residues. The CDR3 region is CASSAIGGVERYF. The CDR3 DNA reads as TGTGCCAGCAGCGCCATTGGAGGGGTCGAGCGGTACTTC.

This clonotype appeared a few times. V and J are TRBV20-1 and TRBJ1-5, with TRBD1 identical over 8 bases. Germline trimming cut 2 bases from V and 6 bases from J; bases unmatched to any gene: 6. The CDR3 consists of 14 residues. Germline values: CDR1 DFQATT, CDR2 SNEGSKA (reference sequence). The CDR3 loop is CSARFDRGVQPQHF. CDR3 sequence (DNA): TGCAGTGCTAGATTCGACAGGGGTGTTCAGCCCCAGCATTTT.

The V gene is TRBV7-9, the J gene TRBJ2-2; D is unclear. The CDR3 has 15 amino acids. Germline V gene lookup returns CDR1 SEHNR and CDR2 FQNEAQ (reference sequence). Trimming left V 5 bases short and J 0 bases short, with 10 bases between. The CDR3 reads CASSPPWANTGELFF. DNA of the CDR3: TGTGCCAGCAGCCCCCCATGGGCGAACACCGGGGAGCTGTTTTTT. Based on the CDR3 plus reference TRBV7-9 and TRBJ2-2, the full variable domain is DTGVSQNPRHKITKRGQNVTFRCDPISEHNRLYWYRQTLGQGPEFLTYFQNEAQLEKSRLLSDRFSAERPKGSFSTLEIQRTEQGDSAMYLCASSPPWANTGELFFGEGSRLTVL.

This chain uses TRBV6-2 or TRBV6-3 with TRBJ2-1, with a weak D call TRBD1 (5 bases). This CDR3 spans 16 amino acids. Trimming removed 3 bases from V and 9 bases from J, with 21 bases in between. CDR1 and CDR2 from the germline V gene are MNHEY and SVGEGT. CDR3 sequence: CASSYEAGNPKGEQFF. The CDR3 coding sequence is TGTGCCAGCAGTTATGAGGCAGGGAACCCCAAGGGTGAGCAGTTCTTC.

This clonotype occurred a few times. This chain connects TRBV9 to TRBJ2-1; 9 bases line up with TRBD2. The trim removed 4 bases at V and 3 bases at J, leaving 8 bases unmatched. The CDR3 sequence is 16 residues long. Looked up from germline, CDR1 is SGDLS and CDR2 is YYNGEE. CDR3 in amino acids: CASSPRSGGNYNEQFF. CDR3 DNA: TGTGCCAGCAGCCCCCGGAGCGGGGGGAACTACAATGAGCAGTTCTTC.